These 14 T cell receptor beta chains share one sample of origin, sequenced in a study of cytomegalovirus exposure and HLA in healthy donors. The PCR contained 60 Vbeta and 13 Jbeta primers. Only in-frame clones appear in the TCRdb table, and some are missing; sequencing was by immunoSEQ multiplex PCR. The sample totals approximately 30,000 clones. The sequenced material came from PBMCs. These receptors were obtained from a man aged 40-55 years in good health and CMV-seronegative.

The chain combines TRBV25-1 with TRBJ2-6, with D possibly being TRBD1 (6 bases). The CDR3 length is 16 residues. In germline, CDR1 is MGHDK, CDR2 SYGVNS. V was shortened by 3 bases and J by 1 base, with 10 bases between the two germline ends. DNA of the CDR3: TGTGCCAGCAGTGAGACAGGCGCTTCTGGGGCCAACGTCCTGACTTTC. Its protein is CASSETGASGANVLTF.

This clone ranks as medium-sized (0.01 to 0.1%) in terms of frequency. V and J are TRBV9 and TRBJ1-4; the match to TRBD1 covers 11 bases. With 3 bases clipped from V and 7 bases from J, the junction kept 5 bases outside the gene matches. The CDR3 extends over 15 amino acids. Germline lookup yields CDR1 SGDLS and CDR2 YYNGEE. Written as DNA, the CDR3 is TGTGCCAGCAGCGCGACCGGGACAGGGGGTGAAAAACTGTTTTTT. Residues: CASSATGTGGEKLFF. The full variable domain, with the rest looked up from reference TRBV9 and TRBJ1-4, is DSGVTQTPKHLITATGQRVTLRCSPRSGDLSVYWYQQSLDQGLQFLIQYYNGEERAKGNILERFSAQQFPDLHSELNLSSLELGDSALYFCASSATGTGGEKLFFGSGTQLSVL.

This sequence joins TRBV6-5 and TRBJ2-7; the D gene is possibly TRBD1 (5 bases). The CDR3 is made up of 14 amino acids. V lost 6 bases, J lost 3 bases, and 15 bases lay in between. CDR1 is MNHEY, CDR2 SVGAGI, per germline. CDR3 region: CASSLSSGLYEQYF. The CDR3 nucleotides read TGTGCCAGCAGCCTATCATCAGGGCTCTACGAGCAGTACTTC.

The chain carries TRBV11-2 and TRBJ2-7, with 11 bases matching TRBD2. This CDR3 contains 15 residues. Trimming took 3 bases from V and 4 from J; bases not matched to a gene: 5. Germline loops: CDR1 SGHAT, CDR2 FQNNGV. DNA of the CDR3: TGTGCCAGCAGCTTTACTAGCGGGAGTGTTTACGAGCAGTACTTC. Residues: CASSFTSGSVYEQYF.

The rearrangement links TRBV10-3 to TRBJ2-1; 10 nucleotides agree with TRBD1. Trimming took 6 bases from V and 6 from J; bases not matched to a gene: 8. CDR1 and CDR2 from the germline V gene are ENHRY and SYGVKD. CDR3 size: 15 residues. The CDR3 region is CAISYPGQGSNEQFF. For the CDR3, the DNA is TGTGCCATCAGCTACCCGGGACAGGGGTCCAATGAGCAGTTCTTC.

This rearrangement joins TRBV4-2 to TRBJ1-1; a possible D gene is TRBD1 (6 bases). The germline V gene encodes CDR1 LGHNA and CDR2 YNFKEQ. The CDR3 extends over 14 amino acids. V was shortened by 2 bases and J by 2 bases, with 9 bases between the two germline ends. The CDR3 here is CASSQRTANTEAFF. The CDR3 nucleotides are TGTGCCAGCAGCCAACGGACAGCCAACACTGAAGCTTTCTTT.

The CDR3 loop reads CASSLDQNTGELFF. DNA for the CDR3: TGTGCCAGCAGCTTGGATCAGAACACCGGGGAGCTGTTTTTT. The chain uses TRBV5-4 and TRBJ2-2; D unclear. Germline V gene lookup returns CDR1 SGHNT and CDR2 YYREEE (reference sequence). V lost 0 bases to trimming and J lost 1 base, with 4 bases between them. This CDR3 has 14 amino acids.

The V gene is TRBV19, the J gene TRBJ1-5, with D perhaps matching TRBD1 (6 bases). The V gene lost 5 bases and the J gene lost 5 bases, with 13 bases spanning the gap. This CDR3 has 14 amino acids. Germline CDR1 and CDR2: LNHDA and SQIVND (reference sequence). The CDR3 spells CASSGVQGYQPQHF. Here the CDR3 DNA reads TGTGCCAGTAGTGGGGTACAGGGTTATCAGCCCCAGCATTTT.

The gene calls are TRBV10-3 and TRBJ1-1, with unresolved D. This CDR3 has 12 amino acids. The germline V gene has CDR1 ENHRY and CDR2 SYGVKD. V was trimmed by 0 bases and J by 11 bases, leaving 10 bases between them. The CDR3 region is CAISESFSEAFF. The CDR3 DNA sequence: TGTGCCATCAGTGAGTCTTTCTCGGAGGCTTTCTTT.

The chain links TRBV30 to TRBJ1-2; D not resolved. CDR3 length: 14 residues. V gave up 1 base and J gave up 3 bases, with 12 bases separating them. Germline V gives CDR1 GTSNPN, CDR2 SVGIG (reference sequence). As DNA, the CDR3 is TGTGCCTGGAGTGGATCCCTGGGCGACTATGGCTACACCTTC. This gives the protein CAWSGSLGDYGYTF.

About this clone: Sequence at one end of the junction differs from germline and may be a read error. The chain links TRBV29-1 to TRBJ2-4; D unclear. From germline, CDR1 is SQVTM and CDR2 ANQGSEA. The CDR3 is 9 residues long. The CDR3 DNA follows: TGCAGCGTTGCCCCAGGTCAGGACTTC. Translating gives CSVAPGQDF.

This chain joins TRBV18 and TRBJ2-7; maybe TRBD2 (5 bases). Germline V CDR1 and CDR2: KGHSH, LQKENI. The CDR3 contains 14 residues. Trimming took 0 bases from V and 0 from J, leaving 6 bases between them. CDR3 sequence reads: CASSPPSGSYEQYF. DNA for the CDR3: TGTGCCAGCTCACCACCGAGCGGCTCCTACGAGCAGTACTTC.

V and J are TRBV5-1 and TRBJ2-5; maybe TRBD2 (5 bases). The germline V and J ends were trimmed by 4 bases and 2 bases, with 12 bases remaining between them. Germline V lookup: CDR1 SGHRS, CDR2 YFSETQ. This CDR3 spans 14 amino acids. CDR3 in DNA: TGCGCCAGCAGCCTACAAACTAGACAAGAGACCCAGTACTTC. This encodes CASSLQTRQETQYF.

The rearrangement links TRBV2 to TRBJ2-2, with 11 bases fitting TRBD1. Germline V lookup: CDR1 SNHLY, CDR2 FYNNEI. The J segment lost 5 bases and the V segment lost 7 bases, leaving 6 bases of the junction unmatched. The CDR3 sequence is 15 residues long. The CDR3 DNA reads TGTGCCAGCAAGGACAGGGGGCACGGGACCGGGGAGCTGTTTTTT. This codes for CASKDRGHGTGELFF.